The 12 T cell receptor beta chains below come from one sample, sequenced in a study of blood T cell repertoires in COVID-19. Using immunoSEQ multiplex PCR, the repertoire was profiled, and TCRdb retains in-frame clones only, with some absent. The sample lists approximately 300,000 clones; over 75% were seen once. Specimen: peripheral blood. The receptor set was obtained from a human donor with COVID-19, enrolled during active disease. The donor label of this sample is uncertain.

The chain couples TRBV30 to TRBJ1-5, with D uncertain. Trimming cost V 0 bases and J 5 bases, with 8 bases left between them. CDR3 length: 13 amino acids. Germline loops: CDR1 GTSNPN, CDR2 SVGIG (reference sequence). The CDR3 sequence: CAWSVGADQPQHF. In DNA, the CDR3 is TGTGCCTGGAGTGTAGGCGCGGATCAGCCCCAGCATTTT.

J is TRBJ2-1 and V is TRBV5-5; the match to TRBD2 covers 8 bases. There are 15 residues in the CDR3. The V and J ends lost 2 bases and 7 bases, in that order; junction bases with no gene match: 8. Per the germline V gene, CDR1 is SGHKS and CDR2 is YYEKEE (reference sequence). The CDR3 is CASSFVAGSRNEQFF. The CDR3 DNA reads TGTGCCAGCAGCTTCGTAGCGGGGTCGAGAAATGAGCAGTTCTTC.

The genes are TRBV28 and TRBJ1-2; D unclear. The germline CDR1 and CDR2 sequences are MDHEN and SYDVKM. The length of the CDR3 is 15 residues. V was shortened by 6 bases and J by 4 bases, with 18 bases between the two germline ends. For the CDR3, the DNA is TGTGCCAGCAGGGACTCCCTTGGGGAAGGCTATGGCTACACCTTC. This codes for CASRDSLGEGYGYTF.

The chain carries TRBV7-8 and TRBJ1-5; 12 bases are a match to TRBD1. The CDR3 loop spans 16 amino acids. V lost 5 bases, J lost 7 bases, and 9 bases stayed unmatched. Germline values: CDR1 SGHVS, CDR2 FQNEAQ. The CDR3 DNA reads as TGTGCCAGCAGCCACTCCGGGACAGGGGGCGACCAGCCCCAGCATTTT. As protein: CASSHSGTGGDQPQHF. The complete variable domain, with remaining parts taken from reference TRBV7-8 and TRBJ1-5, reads GAGVSQSPRYKVAKRGQDVALRCDPISGHVSLFWYQQALGQGPEFLTYFQNEAQLDKSGLPSDRFFAERPEGSVSTLKIQRTQQEDSAVYLCASSHSGTGGDQPQHFGDGTRLSIL.

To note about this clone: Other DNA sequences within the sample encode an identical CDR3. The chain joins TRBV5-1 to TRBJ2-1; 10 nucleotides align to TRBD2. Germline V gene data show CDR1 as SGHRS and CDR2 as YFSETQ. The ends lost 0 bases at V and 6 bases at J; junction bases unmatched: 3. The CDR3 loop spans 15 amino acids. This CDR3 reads CASSLGLAGANEQFF. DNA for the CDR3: TGCGCCAGCAGCTTGGGGCTAGCGGGAGCCAATGAGCAGTTCTTC.

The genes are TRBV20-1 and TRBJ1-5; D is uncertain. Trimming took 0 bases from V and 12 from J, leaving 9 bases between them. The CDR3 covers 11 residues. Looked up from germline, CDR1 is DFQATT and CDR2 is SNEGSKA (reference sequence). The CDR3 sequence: CSARDSRSQHF. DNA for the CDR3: TGCAGTGCTAGAGATAGCCGAAGCCAGCATTTT.

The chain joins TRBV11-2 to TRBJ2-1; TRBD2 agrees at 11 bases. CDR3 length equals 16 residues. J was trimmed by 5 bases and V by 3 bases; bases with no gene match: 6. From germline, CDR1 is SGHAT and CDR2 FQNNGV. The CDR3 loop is CASSFRLAGSDNEQFF. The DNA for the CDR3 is TGTGCCAGCAGCTTCCGACTAGCGGGAAGCGACAATGAGCAGTTCTTC. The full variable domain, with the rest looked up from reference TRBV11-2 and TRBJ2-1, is EAGVAQSPRYKIIEKRQSVAFWCNPISGHATLYWYQQILGQGPKLLIQFQNNGVVDDSQLPKDRFSAERLKGVDSTLKIQPAKLEDSAVYLCASSFRLAGSDNEQFFGPGTRLTVL.

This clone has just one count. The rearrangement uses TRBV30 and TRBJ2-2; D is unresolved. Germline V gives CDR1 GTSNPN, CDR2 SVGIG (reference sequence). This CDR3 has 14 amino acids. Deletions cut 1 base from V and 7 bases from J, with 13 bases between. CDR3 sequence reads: CAWSGLVLNGELFF. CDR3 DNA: TGTGCCTGGAGTGGGCTAGTGCTGAACGGGGAGCTGTTTTTT.

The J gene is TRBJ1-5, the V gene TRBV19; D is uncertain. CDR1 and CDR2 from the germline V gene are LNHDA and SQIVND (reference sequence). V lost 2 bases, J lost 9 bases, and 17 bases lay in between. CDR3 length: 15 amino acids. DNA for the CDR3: TGTGCCAGTAGTATAACCTCCTGGGGAGCTGGGCCCCAGCATTTT. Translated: CASSITSWGAGPQHF. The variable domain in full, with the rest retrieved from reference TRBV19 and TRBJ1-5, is DGGITQSPKYLFRKEGQNVTLSCEQNLNHDAMYWYRQDPGQGLRLIYYSQIVNDFQKGDIAEGYSVSREKKESFPLTVTSAQKNPTAFYLCASSITSWGAGPQHFGDGTRLSIL.

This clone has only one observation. Written as DNA, the CDR3 is TGTGCCAGTAGTATAGGTAGCGGGAGGCCCCCCTACGAGCAGTACTTC. Residues: CASSIGSGRPPYEQYF. V and J are TRBV19 and TRBJ2-7; 10 bases fit TRBD2. Looked up from germline, CDR1 is LNHDA and CDR2 is SQIVND (reference sequence). The CDR3 spans 16 residues. Trimming took 1 base from V and 2 from J; bases not matched to a gene: 5.

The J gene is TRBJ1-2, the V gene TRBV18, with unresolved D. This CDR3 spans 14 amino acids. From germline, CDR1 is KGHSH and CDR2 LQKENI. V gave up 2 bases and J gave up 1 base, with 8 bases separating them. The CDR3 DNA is TGTGCCAGCTCACCATCGAACAGTAACTATGGCTACACCTTC. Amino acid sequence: CASSPSNSNYGYTF.

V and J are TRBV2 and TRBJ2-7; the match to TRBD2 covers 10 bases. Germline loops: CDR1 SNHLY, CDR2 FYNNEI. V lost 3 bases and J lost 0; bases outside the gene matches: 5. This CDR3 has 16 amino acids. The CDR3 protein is CASSDPLAGVSYEQYF. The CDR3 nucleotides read TGTGCCAGCAGTGACCCCCTAGCGGGAGTCTCCTACGAGCAGTACTTC.